These T cell receptor beta chains were read from a single sample in a study of CD8+ T cells in alopecia areata. TCRdb's copy holds only in-frame clones and misses some; the assay was immunoSEQ multiplex PCR. The table includes more than 200,000 clones, about 68% detected once. This specimen consisted of CD4+ T cells sorted from blood, obtained at week 0. These receptors originate from a human donor with alopecia areata. Each CDR3 is given with its conserved first and last residue. The D gene is left open where the match is weak. The size entry is marked missing in some rows and otherwise reads once, few, many or a size class.

clone size: -
D gene: -
V gene: TRBV9
CDR3 protein: CASSDPVGVDTQYF

clone size: -
D gene: TRBD2
V gene: TRBV10-3
CDR3 protein: CAIRTGTSGEQYF

clone size: few
D gene: -
V gene: TRBV29-1
CDR3 protein: CSVGIGSGGDQPQHF

clone size: few
D gene: -
V gene: TRBV6-5
CDR3 protein: CASRGRSYNEQFF

clone size: -
D gene: -
V gene: TRBV9
CDR3 protein: CASSVAGSGELFF

clone size: -
D gene: -
V gene: TRBV27
CDR3 protein: CASSPTLNYGYTF

clone size: once
D gene: -
V gene: TRBV15
CDR3 protein: CATSRRSSAEAFF

clone size: few
D gene: -
V gene: TRBV7-2
CDR3 protein: CASSKPGLRYNEQFF

clone size: -
D gene: TRBD1
V gene: TRBV30
CDR3 protein: CAWTSGDRATEAFF

clone size: -
D gene: TRBD1
V gene: TRBV30
CDR3 protein: CAWRGQGDQPQHF